One T cell receptor (beta chain) is described in this entry. Its antigen is as yet unknown. This sample is part of a study of response to subunit inactivated influenza vaccine. Study findings and constraints: Few additional T cells are recruited per seasonal influenza vaccination, authors suggested.

TCRdb independently ran MiXCR on the RT-PCR reads; one entry per CDR3 protein. The sample shows some 600,000 distinct CDR3 sequences, 14% of them seen only once. The sequences come from PBMCs from blood, collected around two weeks before vaccination. This clonotype originated in a man aged 50 to 59 who received an inactivated influenza vaccine.

The CDR3 is CASSTDAAGETQYF. CDR3 in DNA: TGTGCCAGCAGTACGGACGCGGCGGGGGAGACCCAGTACTTC. The chain is built from TRBV5-6 and TRBJ2-5, with D tentatively TRBD2 (6 bases). Germline V gene data show CDR1 as SGHDT and CDR2 as YYEEEE. The CDR3 sequence is 14 residues long. Between the trimmed V and J ends, which lost 5 bases and 5 bases, there was a span of 16 bases. Variable domain in full (rest from reference TRBV5-6 and TRBJ2-5): DAGVTQSPTHLIKTRGQQVTLRCSPKSGHDTVSWYQQALGQGPQFIFQYYEEEERQRGNFPDRFSGHQFPNYSSELNVNALLLGDSALYLCASSTDAAGETQYFGPGTRLLVL.